One and the same sample provided the 9 T cell receptor beta chains below, sequenced in a study of T-cell memory formation after mild COVID-19. TCRdb redid the calling of the 5' RACE reads with MiXCR, one entry per CDR3 protein. The sample includes approximately 560,000 distinct CDR3 sequences, 17% of them seen just once. The source material was PBMCs or a T cell subset sorted from them (not recorded which). These TCRs come from an adult woman who had mild COVID-19 (a few samples of this study predate the infection). Cell type and time point are not known.

This rearrangement joins TRBV18 to TRBJ2-5; 13 bases line up with TRBD2. The V gene end was trimmed by 4 bases and the J gene end by 3 bases; junction bases not matched to a gene: 5. The CDR3 runs to 16 residues. Germline V gene sequence: CDR1 KGHSH, CDR2 LQKENI. Here the CDR3 reads CASSLFGLAGEETQYF. DNA of the CDR3: TGTGCCAGCTCACTTTTCGGACTAGCGGGGGAAGAGACCCAGTACTTC.

This chain uses TRBV5-6 with TRBJ1-2; D unresolved. The CDR3 is 17 amino acids. CDR1 is SGHDT and CDR2 is YYEEEE in the germline V gene. Trimming removed 4 bases from V and 0 bases from J, with 19 bases in between. The chain's CDR3 is CASSEGKWARANYGYTF. CDR3 DNA sequence: TGTGCCAGCAGCGAAGGTAAATGGGCCCGAGCTAACTATGGCTACACCTTC. Supplemented by reference TRBV5-6 and TRBJ1-2, the full variable domain reads DAGVTQSPTHLIKTRGQQVTLRCSPKSGHDTVSWYQQALGQGPQFIFQYYEEEERQRGNFPDRFSGHQFPNYSSELNVNALLLGDSALYLCASSEGKWARANYGYTFGSGTRLTVV.

Only a few counts were recorded for this clonotype. This chain joins TRBV18 and TRBJ2-5, with unresolved D. This CDR3 is built from 13 residues. In germline, CDR1 is KGHSH, CDR2 LQKENI. Trimming pared 2 bases from V and 5 bases from J, leaving 9 bases between. CDR3 in amino acids: CASSPWGQETQYF. As DNA, the CDR3 is TGTGCCAGCTCACCATGGGGTCAGGAGACCCAGTACTTC.

In this sample, this clonotype turned up a few times. J is TRBJ2-7 and V is TRBV12-3 or TRBV12-4; 9 bases match TRBD2. J lost 2 bases, V lost 5 bases, and 7 bases had no gene match. The length of the CDR3 is 15 residues. The CDR3, as DNA: TGTGCCAGCAGTCGCGGGGGGGCAGCCCCCTACGAGCAGTACTTC. It specifies CASSRGGAAPYEQYF.

This clonotype was detected a few times. The chain is built from TRBV6-6 and TRBJ1-2; a possible D gene is TRBD1 (6 bases). The V gene's germline CDR1 is MNHNY and CDR2 SVGAGI (reference sequence). This CDR3 is 14 amino acids long. V was trimmed by 2 bases and J by 8 bases, leaving 15 bases between them. The CDR3 nucleotides are TGTGCCAGCAGTTACCCAGGAGGGGGTTACGGCTACACCTTC. Its protein is CASSYPGGGYGYTF.

A few counts support this clonotype. This chain joins TRBV7-2 and TRBJ1-1; D remains ambiguous. V dropped 5 bases and J dropped 5 bases, with 18 bases sitting between them. Looked up from germline, CDR1 is SGHTA and CDR2 is FQGNSA. The CDR3 consists of 15 residues. This chain's CDR3 is CASSHQEPKVTEAFF. CDR3 nucleotides: TGTGCCAGCAGCCACCAGGAGCCGAAGGTTACTGAAGCTTTCTTT.

In this sample, this clonotype turned up many times. The rearrangement links TRBV7-2 to TRBJ1-1; D is undetermined. V was shortened by 3 bases and J by 6 bases, with 14 bases between the two germline ends. CDR3 length equals 14 residues. CDR1 SGHTA and CDR2 FQGNSA come from the germline V gene. CDR3 bases: TGTGCCAGCAGCTTTTCGTGGCCCCTCCCTGAAGCTTTCTTT. Encoded protein: CASSFSWPLPEAFF.

V gene TRBV12-3 or TRBV12-4 combines with J gene TRBJ2-5; D gene unclear. V lost 7 bases to trimming and J lost 3 bases, with 9 bases between them. The CDR3 consists of 12 residues. The DNA for the CDR3 is TGTGCCAGCAATCACGCAGAAGAGACCCAGTACTTC. Translation gives CASNHAEETQYF.

This clonotype was seen only a few times. The chain is built from TRBV5-1 and TRBJ1-4; D remains unclear. The CDR3 contains 14 residues. V gave up 2 bases and J gave up 2 bases, with 7 bases separating them. Germline-derived CDR1 and CDR2 are SGHRS and YFSETQ. The CDR3 DNA follows: TGCGCCAGCAGCTTCGGCAGGACTAATGAAAAACTGTTTTTT. Encoded protein: CASSFGRTNEKLFF.